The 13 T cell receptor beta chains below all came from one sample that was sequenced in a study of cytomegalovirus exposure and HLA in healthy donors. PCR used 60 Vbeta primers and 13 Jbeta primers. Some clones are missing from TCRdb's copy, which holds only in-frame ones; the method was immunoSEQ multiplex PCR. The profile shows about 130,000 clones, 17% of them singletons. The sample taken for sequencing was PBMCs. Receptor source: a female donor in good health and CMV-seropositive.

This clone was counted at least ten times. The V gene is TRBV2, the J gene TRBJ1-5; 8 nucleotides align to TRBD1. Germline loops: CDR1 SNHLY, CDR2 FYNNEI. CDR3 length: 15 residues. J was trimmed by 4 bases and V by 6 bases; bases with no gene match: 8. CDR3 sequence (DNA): TGTGCCAGCAGCGTTGCCAACAGGGGGAATCAGCCCCAGCATTTT. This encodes CASSVANRGNQPQHF.

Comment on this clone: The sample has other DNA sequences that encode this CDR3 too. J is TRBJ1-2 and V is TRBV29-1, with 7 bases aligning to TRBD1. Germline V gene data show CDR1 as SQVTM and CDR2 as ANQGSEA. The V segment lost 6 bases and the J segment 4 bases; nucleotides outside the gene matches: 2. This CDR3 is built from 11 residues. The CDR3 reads CSVGDSYGYTF. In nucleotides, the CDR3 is TGCAGCGTAGGGGACAGCTATGGCTACACCTTC.

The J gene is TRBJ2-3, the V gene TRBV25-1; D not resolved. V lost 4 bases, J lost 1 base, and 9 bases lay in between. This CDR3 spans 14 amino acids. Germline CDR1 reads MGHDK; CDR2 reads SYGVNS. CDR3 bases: TGTGCCAGCAGTGCGCCTGGCCGCACAGATACGCAGTATTTT. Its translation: CASSAPGRTDTQYF.

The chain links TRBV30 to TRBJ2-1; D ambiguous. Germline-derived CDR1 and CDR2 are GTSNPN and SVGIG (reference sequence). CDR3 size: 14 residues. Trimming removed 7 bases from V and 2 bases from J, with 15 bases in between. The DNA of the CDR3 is TGTGCCTACCTCTCGAAAAGCGCCTACAATGAGCAGTTCTTC. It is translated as CAYLSKSAYNEQFF. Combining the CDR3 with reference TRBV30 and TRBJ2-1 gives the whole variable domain SQTIHQWPATLVQPVGSPLSLECTVEGTSNPNLYWYRQAAGRGLQLLFYSVGIGQISSEVPQNLSASRPQDRQFILSSKKLLLSDSGFYLCAYLSKSAYNEQFFGPGTRLTVL.

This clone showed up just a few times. In DNA form, the CDR3 reads TGTGCCAGCAGCACTGAAGGTGGGCGTAGGTCCTACGAGCAGTACTTC. Its translation is CASSTEGGRRSYEQYF. This chain joins TRBV5-6 and TRBJ2-7, with unresolved D. Trimming removed 4 bases from V and 1 base from J, with 18 bases in between. CDR1 and CDR2 (germline): SGHDT, YYEEEE. CDR3 length: 16 residues. The whole variable domain, remainder taken from reference TRBV5-6 and TRBJ2-7, is DAGVTQSPTHLIKTRGQQVTLRCSPKSGHDTVSWYQQALGQGPQFIFQYYEEEERQRGNFPDRFSGHQFPNYSSELNVNALLLGDSALYLCASSTEGGRRSYEQYFGPGTRLTVT.

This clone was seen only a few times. The CDR3 DNA follows: TGTGCCTGGACCAAGGAAACAGGGGGCCGGACTGAAGCTTTCTTT. It is translated as CAWTKETGGRTEAFF. This sequence joins TRBV30 and TRBJ1-1; TRBD1 matches at 9 bases. V was clipped by 4 bases and J by 5 bases; unmatched bases: 11. The CDR3 has 15 amino acids. Germline loops: CDR1 GTSNPN, CDR2 SVGIG (reference sequence). Complete variable domain (other parts from reference TRBV30 and TRBJ1-1): SQTIHQWPATLVQPVGSPLSLECTVEGTSNPNLYWYRQAAGRGLQLLFYSVGIGQISSEVPQNLSASRPQDRQFILSSKKLLLSDSGFYLCAWTKETGGRTEAFFGQGTRLTVV.

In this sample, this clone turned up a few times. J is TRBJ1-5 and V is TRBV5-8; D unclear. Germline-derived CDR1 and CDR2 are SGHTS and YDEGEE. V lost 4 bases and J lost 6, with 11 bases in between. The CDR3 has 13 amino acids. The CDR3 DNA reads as TGTGCCAGCAGCCCGCGGGGATCTCAGCCCCAGCATTTT. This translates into CASSPRGSQPQHF.

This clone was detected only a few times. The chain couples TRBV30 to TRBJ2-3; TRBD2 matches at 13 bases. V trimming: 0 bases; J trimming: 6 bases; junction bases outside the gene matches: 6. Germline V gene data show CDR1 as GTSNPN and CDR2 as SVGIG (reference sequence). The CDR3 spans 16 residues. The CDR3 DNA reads TGTGCCTGGAGTGTTGCGACTAGCGGGGGGCGGGATACGCAGTATTTT. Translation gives CAWSVATSGGRDTQYF.

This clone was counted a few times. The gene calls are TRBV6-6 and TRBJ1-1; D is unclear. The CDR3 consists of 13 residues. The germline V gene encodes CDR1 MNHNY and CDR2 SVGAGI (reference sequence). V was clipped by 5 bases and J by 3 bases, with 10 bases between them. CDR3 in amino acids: CASSLERYTEAFF. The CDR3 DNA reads TGTGCCAGCAGTCTGGAGAGGTACACTGAAGCTTTCTTT.

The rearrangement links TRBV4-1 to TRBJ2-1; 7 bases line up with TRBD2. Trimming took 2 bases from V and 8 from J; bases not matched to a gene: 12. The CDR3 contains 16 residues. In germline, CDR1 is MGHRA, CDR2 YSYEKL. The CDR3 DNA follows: TGCGCCAGCAGCCAACTGTGGGGAGGGAGGGCCGATGAGCAGTTCTTC. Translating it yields CASSQLWGGRADEQFF.

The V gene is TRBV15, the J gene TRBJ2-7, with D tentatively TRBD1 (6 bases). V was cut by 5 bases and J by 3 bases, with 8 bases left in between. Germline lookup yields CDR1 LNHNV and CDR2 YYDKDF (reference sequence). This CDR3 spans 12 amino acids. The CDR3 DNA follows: TGTGCCACCAGCGAACAGGGCTACGAGCAGTACTTC. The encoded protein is CATSEQGYEQYF.

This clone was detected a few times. The CDR3, as DNA: TGTGCCAGCAGTTTTAATCGTTTCTTAGTCGATGAGCAGTTCTTC. This sequence encodes CASSFNRFLVDEQFF. The rearrangement joins TRBV6-5 to TRBJ2-1; D is ambiguous. With 4 bases removed from V and 8 bases from J, the gap between germline ends came to 18 bases. Germline CDR1 is MNHEY and CDR2 is SVGAGI. The CDR3 runs to 15 residues.

The CDR3 region is CASRIAGGNTGELFF. In DNA form, the CDR3 reads TGTGCCAGCAGAATAGCGGGGGGGAACACCGGGGAGCTGTTTTTT. The chain joins TRBV2 to TRBJ2-2, with 10 bases lining up with TRBD2. After removal of 6 bases from V and 1 base from J, the junction contained 2 bases not matched to a gene. The germline V gene has CDR1 SNHLY and CDR2 FYNNEI. CDR3 size: 15 residues.